This T cell receptor beta chain appears in the sequencing data of a study of T cells expressing NK-cell markers. Germline lookup yields CDR1 LNHDA and CDR2 SQIVND (reference sequence). The CDR3 is made up of 15 amino acids. Each CDR3 protein gets one entry in TCRdb, which reprocessed the 5' RACE reads and gives no DNA. The listing contains about 260,000 distinct CDR3 sequences. The sequenced sample was blood T cells: a sorted CD56 or NKG2C T cell subset, CD4+ or CD8+ T cells, or bulk PBMC T cells (not recorded which). This receptor was obtained from a young man in good health. The chain joins TRBV19 to TRBJ1-1; absent DNA, TCRdb's TRBD1 call cannot be checked. The CDR3 sequence: CASSPTNARGTEAFF.